This TCR beta chain appears in the sequencing data of a study of T cell responses to AZD1222 COVID-19 vaccine. Study observations and caveats: The CD4 TCRs associated with vaccination extended across spike and predominated at 160-218 and 743-854. The study reported that nearly half of spike-specific TCRs target unmutated variant regions.

The data were produced by immunoSEQ multiplex PCR, yet TCRdb's version contains in-frame clones alone and is incomplete. The data contain about 140,000 clones, more than 85% of them seen just once; the ten biggest clones take up about 4.1%. Regarding this clone: Antigen specificity is unknown.

The sequence came from an adult who received the AZD1222 COVID-19 vaccine. This material consisted of peripheral blood, taken 28 days after the second AZD1222 dose.

In DNA form, the CDR3 reads TGTGCCAGCAGCTTGTCACAGGGGCCGGAAAAACTGTTTTTT. Translating it yields CASSLSQGPEKLFF. This rearrangement joins TRBV11-2 to TRBJ1-4, with 7 bases fitting TRBD1. After removal of 3 bases from V and 8 bases from J, the junction contained 6 bases not matched to a gene. Germline CDR1 is SGHAT and CDR2 is FQNNGV. CDR3 length equals 14 residues.